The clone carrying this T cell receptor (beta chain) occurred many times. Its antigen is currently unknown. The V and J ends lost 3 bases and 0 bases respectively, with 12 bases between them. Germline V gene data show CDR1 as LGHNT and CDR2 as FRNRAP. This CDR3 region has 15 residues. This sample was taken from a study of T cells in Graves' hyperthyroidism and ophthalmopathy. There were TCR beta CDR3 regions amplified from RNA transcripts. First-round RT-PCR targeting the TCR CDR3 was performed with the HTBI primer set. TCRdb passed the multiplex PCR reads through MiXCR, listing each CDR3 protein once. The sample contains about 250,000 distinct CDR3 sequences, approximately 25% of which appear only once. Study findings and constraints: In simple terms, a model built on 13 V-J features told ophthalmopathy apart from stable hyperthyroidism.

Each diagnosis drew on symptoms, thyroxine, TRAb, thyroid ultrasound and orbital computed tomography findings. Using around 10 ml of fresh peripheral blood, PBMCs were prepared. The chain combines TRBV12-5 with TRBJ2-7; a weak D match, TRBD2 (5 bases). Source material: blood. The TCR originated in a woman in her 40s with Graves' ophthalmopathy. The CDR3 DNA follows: TGTGCTAGTGGTTTCCCCTCGGACTGCTCCTACGAGCAGTACTTC. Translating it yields CASGFPSDCSYEQYF. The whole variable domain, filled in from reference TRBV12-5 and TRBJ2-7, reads DARVTQTPRHKVTEMGQEVTMRCQPILGHNTVFWYRQTMMQGLELLAYFRNRAPLDDSGMPKDRFSAEMPDATLATLKIQPSEPRDSAVYFCASGFPSDCSYEQYFGPGTRLTVT.